This TCR beta chain was retrieved from a study of Tregs in tolerant kidney transplant recipients. Profiled with immunoSEQ multiplex PCR; TCRdb holds only in-frame clones, not every one. Of some 68,000 clones in the sample, about four fifths are singletons; the top ten hold about 4.7%. Unstimulated Tregs (CD4+CD25+CD127-) and CD4+CD25- non-Tregs were sorted from PBMCs. CDR1 is SGHRS, CDR2 YFSETQ, per germline. J gave up 4 bases and V 4 bases, and 10 bases lay outside the gene matches. CDR3 length: 16 residues. The TCR was taken from a human donor in good health. The chain joins TRBV5-1 to TRBJ1-4, with 7 bases that match TRBD1. Sequencing was performed on CD4+ T cells from blood. The CDR3 nucleotides are TGCGCCAGCAGCCCGGCCCGCGGGACAGTTAATGAAAAACTGTTTTTT. The encoded protein is CASSPARGTVNEKLFF.